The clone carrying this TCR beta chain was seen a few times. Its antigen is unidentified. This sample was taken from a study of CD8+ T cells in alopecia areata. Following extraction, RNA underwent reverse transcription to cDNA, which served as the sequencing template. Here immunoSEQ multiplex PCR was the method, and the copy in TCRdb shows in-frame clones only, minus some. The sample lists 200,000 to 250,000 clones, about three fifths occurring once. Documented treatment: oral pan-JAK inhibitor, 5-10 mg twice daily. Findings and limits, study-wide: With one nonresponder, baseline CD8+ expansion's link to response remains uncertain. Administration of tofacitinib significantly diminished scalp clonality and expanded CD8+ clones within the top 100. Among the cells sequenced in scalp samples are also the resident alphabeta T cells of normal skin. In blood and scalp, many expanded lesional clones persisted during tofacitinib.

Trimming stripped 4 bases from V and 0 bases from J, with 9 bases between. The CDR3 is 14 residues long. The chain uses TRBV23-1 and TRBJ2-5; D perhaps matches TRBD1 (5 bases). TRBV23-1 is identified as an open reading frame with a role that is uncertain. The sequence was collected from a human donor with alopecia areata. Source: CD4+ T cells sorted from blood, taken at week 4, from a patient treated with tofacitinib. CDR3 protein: CASSRLTDQETQYF. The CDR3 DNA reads TGCGCCAGCAGTCGTTTGACAGACCAAGAGACCCAGTACTTC.